One and the same sample provided the 11 T cell receptor beta chains below, sequenced in a study of response to subunit inactivated influenza vaccine. TCRdb itself ran the RT-PCR reads through MiXCR, one entry per CDR3 protein. The sample records 610,000 or so distinct CDR3 sequences, 14% being singletons. Specimen: PBMCs from blood, collected 12 days after vaccination. These receptors all stem from a man aged 50 or older who received an inactivated influenza vaccine.

There are a few counts of this clonotype. V usage is TRBV5-1 and J usage is TRBJ1-1; weak D call: TRBD1 (5 bases). With 4 bases removed from V and 1 base from J, the gap between germline ends came to 14 bases. CDR3 length equals 15 residues. Germline values: CDR1 SGHRS, CDR2 YFSETQ. This CDR3 is CASSRNQGTNTEAFF. In DNA form, the CDR3 reads TGCGCCAGCAGCCGAAACCAGGGAACGAACACTGAAGCTTTCTTT.

This clonotype has a handful of counts. The chain combines TRBV6-2 or TRBV6-3 with TRBJ2-3; possibly TRBD2 for D (5 bases). V was shortened by 4 bases and J by 4 bases, with 15 bases between the two germline ends. Germline CDR1 MNHEY, CDR2 SVGEGT. The CDR3 is 15 residues long. The CDR3 coding sequence is TGTGCCAGCAGTTTCCCACTAGGGTGGGCAGATACGCAGTATTTT. Translated, it gives CASSFPLGWADTQYF.

The chain is built from TRBV20-1 and TRBJ2-7; TRBD1 might be the D (6 bases). V gave up 1 base and J gave up 9 bases, with 13 bases separating them. The CDR3 sequence is 12 residues long. Per the germline V gene, CDR1 is DFQATT and CDR2 is SNEGSKA (reference sequence). DNA of the CDR3: TGCAGTGCTAGAGTACGGGACATGGGGCAGTACTTC. Translation: CSARVRDMGQYF.

This clonotype was observed a few times. The gene calls are TRBV5-6 and TRBJ2-1, with D perhaps TRBD2 (5 bases). Germline V lookup: CDR1 SGHDT, CDR2 YYEEEE. The CDR3 covers 14 residues. The V gene lost 3 bases and the J gene lost 5 bases, with 12 bases spanning the gap. CDR3 coding DNA: TGTGCCAGCAGCTCACCCGGGAATCACAATGAGCAGTTCTTC. It yields the protein CASSSPGNHNEQFF.

The chain carries TRBV18 and TRBJ2-1, with 9 bases matching TRBD2. CDR3 size: 16 residues. Germline V gene sequence: CDR1 KGHSH, CDR2 LQKENI. Germline trimming cut 4 bases from V and 4 bases from J; bases unmatched to any gene: 8. DNA of the CDR3: TGTGCCAGCTCACACTCCCTTAGCGGGAGATACAATGAGCAGTTCTTC. Translating it yields CASSHSLSGRYNEQFF.

This clonotype showed up just a few times. The rearrangement joins TRBV10-3 to TRBJ2-1; D perhaps matches TRBD2 (5 bases). The CDR3 contains 16 residues. The germline V gene encodes CDR1 ENHRY and CDR2 SYGVKD. V lost 6 bases to trimming and J lost 7 bases, with 22 bases between them. CDR3 bases: TGTGCCATCAGCCGGCTAAGTCTTCCAGCGGTAAATGAGCAGTTCTTC. Translating it yields CAISRLSLPAVNEQFF.

This clonotype was picked up many times. V and J are TRBV7-2 and TRBJ2-3, with 11 positions matching TRBD2. This CDR3 contains 16 residues. Germline V lookup: CDR1 SGHTA, CDR2 FQGNSA. Trimming cost V 6 bases and J 5 bases; bases outside gene matches: 10. The CDR3 DNA reads as TGTGCCAGCAGGACAATGACTAGCGGGGCTGTAGATACGCAGTATTTT. This encodes CASRTMTSGAVDTQYF.

J is TRBJ2-6 and V is TRBV5-5, with TRBD1 matching over 7 bases. V lost 2 bases, J lost 0 bases, and 5 bases stayed unmatched. This CDR3 spans 17 amino acids. From germline, CDR1 is SGHKS and CDR2 YYEKEE (reference sequence). In nucleotides, the CDR3 is TGTGCCAGCAGCTTCCTGTCAGGGGGCTCTGGGGCCAACGTCCTGACTTTC. Protein sequence: CASSFLSGGSGANVLTF.

This clonotype was counted only a few times. The V call is TRBV5-1, the J call TRBJ1-2; D may be TRBD1 (6 bases). The CDR3 consists of 16 residues. The ends were cut back, 1 base at V and 5 bases at J, with 18 bases in the middle. Germline values: CDR1 SGHRS, CDR2 YFSETQ. This CDR3 is CASSLTDSPEGYGYTF. CDR3 DNA sequence: TGCGCCAGCAGCTTGACGGACAGCCCTGAGGGATATGGCTACACCTTC.

This clonotype was seen more than once but under ten times. V gene TRBV10-3 combines with J gene TRBJ1-1, with D maybe TRBD1 (6 bases). Germline lookup yields CDR1 ENHRY and CDR2 SYGVKD. Trimming removed 3 bases at V and 6 bases at J, with 11 bases between. The CDR3 has 13 residues. The CDR3 here is CAISDPKGAEAFF. DNA for the CDR3: TGTGCCATCAGTGACCCAAAGGGGGCTGAAGCTTTCTTT.

This clonotype was seen a few times. The chain joins TRBV7-3 to TRBJ1-6; D remains unclear. CDR3 length equals 13 residues. Germline CDR1 and CDR2: SGHTA and FQGTGA. V shed 1 base and J shed 7 bases, with 5 bases lying between them. The CDR3 DNA reads TGTGCCAGCAGCTTAATTTTCAATTCACCCCTCCACTTT. Amino acid sequence: CASSLIFNSPLHF.